Here is one T cell receptor (beta chain) with its context. The antigen it binds to is not known. Nothing much larger sits one base from this clone, and base qualities are not available. The immunoSEQ Assay, a bias-controlled multiplex PCR, was used to amplify TCRbeta CDR3 regions from genomic DNA. Per the authors' processing: The number of nucleated cells in each sample was estimated by amplification of reference gene primers within the assay. To quantify the absolute abundance of each unique TCRbeta CDR3 rearrangement, sequence reads were collapsed and filtered. For each sample, productive Simpson clonality was calculated as the square root of Simpson's diversity index over productive rearrangements. TCRdb stores this immuneACCESS table with in-frame sequences only. Part of the clones is absent; in the studies checked, under half of the shortfall reflects unresolved V genes, and no reason is known for the rest. The V and J calls and the clone size are those of that table, but D and trimming were determined from the DNA. This sample holds a few hundred thousand clones; under 90% were observed only once. The ten top clones hold approximately 4% of the sample.

The data stem from a study of blood T cell repertoires in COVID-19 (dated by TCRdb to 2019 to 2021). Context from the whole study: Samples covering the acute and convalescent phases of COVID-19 were provided by collaborators in the United States, Italy and Spain. The prospective study material was composed of cDNA or gDNA derived from T cells, B-cell-depleted T cells, or PBMCs. The dataset comprised deeply sampled blood TCRbeta repertoires from subjects exposed to, actively infected with, or recovered from COVID-19. The repertoires were released in a freely available public database intended as a resource for research on the immune response to SARS-CoV-2. The samples were drawn from two sources: the first 160 participants of the ongoing ImmuneRACE study, and 1,000 to 1,500 subjects contributed by 6 global collaborators. A de-identified subject ID, COVID-19 status, age in years and sex were almost always included in the sample metadata. Where available, HLA class I and class II types were taken from metadata supplied by the sample provider and were not determined by assay-based typing.

Beyond this particular receptor, the publication reports: Clinical and demographic metadata were provided uncurated, with the amount varying by source and participant.

Whole blood was collected in K2EDTA tubes by collaborating institutions according to the institutions' own protocols. For TCRbeta analysis, collaborators shipped samples in one of three forms: frozen whole blood, isolated PBMCs, or DNA extracted from either of those sample types. This clonotype was sampled from a woman of 80 years or more with acute or convalescent COVID-19. Sequenced material: peripheral blood.

The DNA sequence is given as TGTGCCAGCAGCCAGGTGTTCAGGAGGGACAGGTCATTTTGCTATGGCTACACCTTC. This gives the protein CASSQVFRRDRSFCYGYTF. The V gene is TRBV14 and the J gene is TRBJ1-2; 8 central nucleotides agree with TRBD1. CDR1 is given as SGHDN and CDR2 as FVKESK, both from the germline V gene. Inclusive of the bounding cysteine and phenylalanine, the CDR3 is 19 residues long. The entry retains the CDR3 DNA only, 57 bases that are in frame from base 1. Trimming accounts for 3 bases at V and 4 bases at J, while the number of junction bases matched to no gene is 19.